Listed below are T cell receptor beta chains from one sample, sequenced in a study of blood T cell repertoires in COVID-19. Data came from immunoSEQ multiplex PCR; TCRdb stores just in-frame clones and leaves some out. The sample carries 350,000 to 500,000 clones, approximately 91% recorded once. Sequenced: PBMCs or T cells enriched from blood (not recorded which). These receptors were taken from a woman in her late teens or twenties who had been exposed to COVID-19. Each CDR3 is given with its conserved first and last residue. D genes are given only for firm matches. Rows may omit the clone size; those that give it use once, few, many or a size class.

j_call	v_call	d_call	clone_size	cdr3_nt	cdr3_aa
TRBJ2-7	TRBV3-1/TRBV3-2	-	-	TGTGCCAGCAGCGACAGCTGGGGGAGGTACGAGCAGTACTTC	CASSDSWGRYEQYF
TRBJ2-7	TRBV28	TRBD1	-	TGTGCCAGCAGTTTACCGACAGGGGGTTCCTACGAGCAGTACTTC	CASSLPTGGSYEQYF
TRBJ2-2	TRBV7-2	TRBD2	-	TGTGCCAGCAGCTTAGGCCTAGCGGGTGTTAACACCGGGGAGCTGTTTTTT	CASSLGLAGVNTGELFF
TRBJ1-2	TRBV9	-	-	TGTGCCAGCAGCGTTTCTGCCAGTAACTATGGCTACACCTTC	CASSVSASNYGYTF
TRBJ2-3	TRBV3-1/TRBV3-2	-	-	TGTGCCAGCAGCGACAAGATGAGACAGGTCAGCACAGATACGCAGTATTTT	CASSDKMRQVSTDTQYF
TRBJ1-1	TRBV13	TRBD1	-	TGTGCCAGCAGCCGGGACAGCAAGAACACTGAAGCTTTCTTT	CASSRDSKNTEAFF
TRBJ1-4	TRBV2	-	-	TGTGCCAGCAGTGCCAGCGGCATCGGGGGGGCGCCTAATGAAAAACTGTTTTTT	CASSASGIGGAPNEKLFF
TRBJ2-2	TRBV5-8	-	once	TGTGCCAGCAGCTTAACCGGGTACGGGGAGCTGTTTTTT	CASSLTGYGELFF
TRBJ2-7	TRBV19	TRBD1	-	TGTGCCAGTAGTTACCTGAGACAGGGCTACGAGCAGTACTTC	CASSYLRQGYEQYF
TRBJ1-2	TRBV5-1	-	-	TGCGCCAGCGGGAGGGACAATTCTAACTATGGCTACACCTTC	CASGRDNSNYGYTF
TRBJ2-3	TRBV27	TRBD2	-	TGTGCCAGCGCCCTAGAGGGACTAGCGGGGGTCGGGGGGCAGTATTTT	CASALEGLAGVGGQYF
TRBJ1-5	TRBV19	-	-	TGTGCCAGTAGTGACTTCATGGGGCTCAATCAGCCCCAGCATTTT	CASSDFMGLNQPQHF
TRBJ1-4	TRBV7-2	-	-	TGTGCCAGCAGCTTAGGTTCAGGGGAAAAACTGTTTTTT	CASSLGSGEKLFF
TRBJ2-7	TRBV7-7	-	-	TGTGCTAGCAGCTTAGTAGGGGCAGACGAGCAGTACTTC	CASSLVGADEQYF
TRBJ2-7	TRBV4-1	TRBD2	-	TGCGCCAGCAGCCAACTTAGCGGGCATGGCACTACTTCCTACGAGCAGTACTTC	CASSQLSGHGTTSYEQYF
TRBJ2-1	TRBV4-3	TRBD2	-	TGCGCCAGCAGCCAAGATTGGGGACTAGCGGGGGGGCCGTCCTACAATGAGCAGTTCTTC	CASSQDWGLAGGPSYNEQFF
TRBJ1-2	TRBV19	-	once	TGTGCCAGTAGCGGGCCGTGGAGGGACGGCTACACCTTC	CASSGPWRDGYTF
TRBJ2-1	TRBV6-4	TRBD2	-	TGTGCCAGCAGTCCAGCGGGGGAATCCTACAATGAGCAGTTCTTC	CASSPAGESYNEQFF
TRBJ1-1	TRBV4-1	-	-	TGCGCCAGCAGCCGAAAAGCTAGTGGCTCTGAAGCTTTCTTT	CASSRKASGSEAFF